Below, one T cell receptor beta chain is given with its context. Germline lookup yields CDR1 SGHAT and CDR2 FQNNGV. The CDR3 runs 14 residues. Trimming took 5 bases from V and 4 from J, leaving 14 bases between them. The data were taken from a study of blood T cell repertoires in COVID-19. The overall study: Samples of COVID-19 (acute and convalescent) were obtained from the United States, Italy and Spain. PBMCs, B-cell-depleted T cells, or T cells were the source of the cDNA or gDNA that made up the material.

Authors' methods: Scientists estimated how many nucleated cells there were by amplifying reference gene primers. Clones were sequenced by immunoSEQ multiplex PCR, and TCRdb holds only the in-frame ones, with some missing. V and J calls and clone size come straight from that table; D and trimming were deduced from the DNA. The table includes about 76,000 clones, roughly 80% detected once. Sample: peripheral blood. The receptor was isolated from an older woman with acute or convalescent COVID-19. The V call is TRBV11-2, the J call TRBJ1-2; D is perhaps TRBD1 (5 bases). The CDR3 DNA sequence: TGTGCCAGCAGCCCAGAGCCAGGGTCCTATGGCTACACCTTC. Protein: CASSPEPGSYGYTF.